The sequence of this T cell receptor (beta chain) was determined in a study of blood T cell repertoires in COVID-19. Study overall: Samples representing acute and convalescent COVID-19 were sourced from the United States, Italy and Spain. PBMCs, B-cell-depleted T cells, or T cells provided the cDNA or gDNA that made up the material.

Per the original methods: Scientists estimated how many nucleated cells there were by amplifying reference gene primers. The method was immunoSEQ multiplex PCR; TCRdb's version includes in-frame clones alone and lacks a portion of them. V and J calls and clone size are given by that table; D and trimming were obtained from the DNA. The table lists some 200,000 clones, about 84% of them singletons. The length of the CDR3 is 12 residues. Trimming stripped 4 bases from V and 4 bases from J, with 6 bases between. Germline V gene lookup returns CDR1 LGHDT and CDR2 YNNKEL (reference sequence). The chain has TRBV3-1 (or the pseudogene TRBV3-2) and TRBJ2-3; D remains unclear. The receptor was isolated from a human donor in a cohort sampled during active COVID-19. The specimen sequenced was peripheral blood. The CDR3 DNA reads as TGTGCCAGCAGCCTCCTTCCAGATACGCAGTATTTT. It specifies CASSLLPDTQYF.